This T cell receptor (beta chain) comes out of a study of blood T cell repertoires in COVID-19. Study details: Italy, Spain and the United States were the sources of the convalescent and acute COVID-19 samples. From T cells, B-cell-depleted T cells, or PBMCs came the material, which was cDNA or gDNA.

The V segment lost 1 base and the J segment 6 bases; nucleotides outside the gene matches: 8. CDR1 and CDR2 from the germline V gene are SQVTM and ANQGSEA. The length of the CDR3 is 14 residues. Authors' methods: Amplifying reference gene primers gave estimates of nucleated cell counts. The assay was immunoSEQ multiplex PCR, and TCRdb's table has in-frame clones only and misses some. V, J and clone size reflect that table, while D and trimming were determined from the DNA. Among fewer than 90,000 clones listed, approximately 86% were seen once. The TCR comes from a man in his forties or fifties with active or convalescent COVID-19. Input material: peripheral blood. The chain carries TRBV29-1 and TRBJ1-2; 7 bases align to TRBD1. The chain's CDR3 is CSVEVGVQGNGYTF. DNA for the CDR3: TGCAGCGTTGAAGTCGGAGTACAGGGGAATGGCTACACCTTC.